This T cell receptor beta chain derives from a study of radiotherapy plus CTLA-4 blockade in lung cancer (dated by TCRdb to the late 2010s). About the full investigation: Among enrolled patients, around 18% had an objective response and about 30% reached disease control. Here is what the overall study found, with its caveats: Increased serum interferon-beta after radiation, together with early dynamic changes in blood T cell clones, were reported to be the strongest predictors of response. TCR clones derived from tumors expanded in peripheral blood after treatment with radiotherapy and ipilimumab.

In this study, focal radiation therapy paired with CTLA-4 blockade (ipilimumab) was tested in patients who had chemo-refractory metastatic non-small-cell lung cancer. The germline V gene (reference sequence) yields LNHDA for CDR1 and SQIVND for CDR2. Germline trimming amounts to 6 bases on V and 4 bases on J, with 0 as the count of junction bases outside the gene matches. The CDR3 sequence holds 13 residues, the cysteine and phenylalanine included. CDR3 DNA is the only sequence kept; it has 39 bases, read in frame from the first base. As concerns this clone: There is no known antigen for this receptor. No much larger clone is present one base from it, and per-base qualities are unavailable.

Receptor libraries were prepared by the immunoSEQ multiplex PCR assay. TCRdb mirrors the immuneACCESS table, restricted to in-frame sequences. Some clones are absent from its copies; in checked studies, under half trace to an unresolved V gene, and the reason for the others is unknown. The sample includes about 99,000 clones, with 70% to 90% observed a single time. Jointly, the top ten make up roughly 4.9% of the sample. Recombination connected TRBV19 to TRBJ2-5; TRBD1 lines up with 12 middle nucleotides. The sequenced sample was peripheral blood, obtained from a patient treated with radiotherapy plus ipilimumab. The sequence derives from a human donor with non-small cell lung cancer that progressed on radiotherapy plus ipilimumab. The CDR3 sequence is CASRGQGAETQYF. At the DNA level, the sequence is TGTGCCAGTAGGGGACAGGGGGCAGAGACCCAGTACTTC. This CDR3, with the reference TRBV19 and TRBJ2-5 proteins standing in past its ends, gives the full variable domain DGGITQSPKYLFRKEGQNVTLSCEQNLNHDAMYWYRQDPGQGLRLIYYSQIVNDFQKGDIAEGYSVSREKKESFPLTVTSAQKNPTAFYLCASRGQGAETQYFGPGTRLLVL.